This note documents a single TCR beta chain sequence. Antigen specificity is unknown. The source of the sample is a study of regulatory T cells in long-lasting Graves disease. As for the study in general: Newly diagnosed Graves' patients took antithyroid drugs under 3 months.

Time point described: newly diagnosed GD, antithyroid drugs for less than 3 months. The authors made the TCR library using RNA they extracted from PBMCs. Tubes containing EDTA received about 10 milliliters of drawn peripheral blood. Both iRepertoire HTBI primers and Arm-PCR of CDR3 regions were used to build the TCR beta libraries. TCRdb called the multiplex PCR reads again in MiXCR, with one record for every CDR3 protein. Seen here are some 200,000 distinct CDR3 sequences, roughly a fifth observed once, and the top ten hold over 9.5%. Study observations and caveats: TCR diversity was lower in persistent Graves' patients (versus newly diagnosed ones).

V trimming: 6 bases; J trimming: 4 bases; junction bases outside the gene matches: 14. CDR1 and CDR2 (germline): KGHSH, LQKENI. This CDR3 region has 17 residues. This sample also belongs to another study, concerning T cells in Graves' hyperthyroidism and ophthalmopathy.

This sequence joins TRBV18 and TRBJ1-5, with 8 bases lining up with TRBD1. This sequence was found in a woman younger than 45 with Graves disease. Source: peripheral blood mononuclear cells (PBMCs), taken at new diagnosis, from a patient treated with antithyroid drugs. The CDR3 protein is CASSLTGGPEPNQPQHF. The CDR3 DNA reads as TGTGCCAGCTCCCTAACAGGGGGGCCCGAACCAAATCAGCCCCAGCATTTT.